These 8 T cell receptor beta chains originate from one sample sequenced in a study of T cells of healthy individuals. MiXCR was run by TCRdb on the 5' RACE reads, yielding one entry per CDR3 protein. The profile shows about 53,000 distinct CDR3 sequences, roughly 14% of them singletons. The receptor source for this set is a human donor in good health.

This clonotype was recorded many times. The chain employs TRBV18 and TRBJ1-5; D is unresolved. CDR1 KGHSH and CDR2 LQKENI come from the germline V gene. This CDR3 is built from 15 residues. The V gene lost 2 bases and the J gene lost 1 base, with 9 bases spanning the gap. CDR3 coding DNA: TGTGCCAGCTCACCAAGACGGGGAAGCAATCAGCCCCAGCATTTT. Translating it yields CASSPRRGSNQPQHF.

This clonotype has only a few counts. V usage is TRBV7-9 and J usage is TRBJ2-4; D is unclear. The length of the CDR3 is 17 residues. The V end lost 5 bases, the J end lost 0 bases, and 17 bases lay between the germline ends. Germline-derived CDR1 and CDR2 are SEHNR and FQNEAQ (reference sequence). In DNA, the CDR3 is TGTGCCAGCAGCCCCCGGATGATGGCTCTAGCCAAAAACATTCAGTACTTC. It is translated as CASSPRMMALAKNIQYF.

There are a few counts of this clonotype. This sequence may be a read error, since a much larger clone differs from it by one base. The V call is TRBV19, the J call TRBJ1-6; D is undetermined. The V gene's germline CDR1 is LNHDA and CDR2 SQIVND (reference sequence). CDR3 length: 13 amino acids. The CDR3 loop is CASSPTHNSPLNF. Here the CDR3 DNA reads TGTGCCAGTAGTCCGACCCACAATTCACCCCTCAACTTT.

This clonotype was counted many times. This chain links TRBV20-1 with TRBJ2-7, with unresolved D. This CDR3 has 13 residues. Germline values: CDR1 DFQATT, CDR2 SNEGSKA (reference sequence). The ends were cut back, 1 base at V and 2 bases at J, with 9 bases in the middle. The CDR3 DNA is TGCAGTGCTAGAGGCCACCTTACCTACGAGCAGTACTTC. Encoded protein: CSARGHLTYEQYF.

This clonotype has just a few counts. The chain couples TRBV7-2 to TRBJ2-2; TRBD1 agrees at 8 bases. This CDR3 contains 15 residues. With V trimmed by 3 bases and J by 5 bases, 5 bases remained unmatched. Germline loops: CDR1 SGHTA, CDR2 FQGNSA. CDR3 coding DNA: TGTGCCAGCAGCTTCAGGGGGCGGGGTACCGGGGAGCTGTTTTTT. Its protein product is CASSFRGRGTGELFF.

The V gene is TRBV4-3, the J gene TRBJ2-7; no clear D. Looked up from germline, CDR1 is LGHNA and CDR2 is YSLEER. This CDR3 spans 14 amino acids. The V end was cut by 0 bases, the J end by 2 bases, with 8 bases between. For the CDR3, the DNA is TGCGCCAGCAGCCAAGATCGGGCTCCCTACGAGCAGTACTTC. Its protein is CASSQDRAPYEQYF.

The chain couples TRBV11-2 to TRBJ2-1; 8 nucleotides line up with TRBD2. The CDR3 runs to 15 residues. With V trimmed by 3 bases and J by 8 bases, 9 bases remained unmatched. Per the germline V gene, CDR1 is SGHAT and CDR2 is FQNNGV. CDR3 in DNA: TGTGCCAGCAGCTTTAGTGACGGGGGGGGGTATGAGCAGTTCTTC. As protein: CASSFSDGGGYEQFF.

This clonotype has ten or more counts. The V call is TRBV7-9, the J call TRBJ2-5; 7 bases are a match to TRBD1. With V trimmed by 4 bases and J by 0 bases, 8 bases remained unmatched. This CDR3 is 16 amino acids long. Germline V gives CDR1 SEHNR, CDR2 FQNEAQ (reference sequence). CDR3 protein: CASSSRQGPYQETQYF. The CDR3 coding sequence is TGTGCCAGCAGCTCTCGACAGGGTCCCTACCAAGAGACCCAGTACTTC.